A single sample is the source of the 5 T cell receptor beta chains below, sequenced in a study of control samples from healthy donors and cancer patients. Repertoires were generated with immunoSEQ multiplex PCR, while TCRdb's copy carries only in-frame clones and drops some. The sample records about 85,000 clones, over 75% being singletons. Sequenced sample: blood. The receptors were sampled from a woman aged 18-29 years in good health.

This clone was picked up one time. V gene TRBV6-5 combines with J gene TRBJ2-7; 7 bases are shared with TRBD1. The CDR3 length is 15 residues. Germline V gene data show CDR1 as MNHEY and CDR2 as SVGAGI. V lost 0 bases, J lost 4 bases, and 6 bases stayed unmatched. The CDR3 reads CASSYSWTGEYEQYF. CDR3 coding DNA: TGTGCCAGCAGTTACTCGTGGACAGGTGAATACGAGCAGTACTTC.

The V gene is TRBV6-1, the J gene TRBJ1-6; possible D gene TRBD1, 5 bases. The CDR3 totals 15 residues. Trimming shortened V by 1 base and J by 8 bases, and 12 bases separated the two germline ends. Germline CDR1 MNHNS, CDR2 SASEGT. As DNA, the CDR3 is TGTGCCAGCAGTGAAGTCGCAGGGTCCTATTCACCCCTCCACTTT. Translating it yields CASSEVAGSYSPLHF.

V is TRBV15 and J is TRBJ1-4; 9 positions agree with TRBD1. The CDR3 consists of 15 residues. V shed 1 base, J shed 8 bases, and the junction held 5 bases outside the gene matches. Germline assignment: CDR1 LNHNV and CDR2 YYDKDF (reference sequence). The CDR3 nucleotides read TGTGCCACCAGCAGAGGGGGACAGGGAGAAGAAAAACTGTTTTTT. It yields the protein CATSRGGQGEEKLFF.

V is TRBV4-1 and J is TRBJ1-2; perhaps TRBD1 as D (6 bases). The V end was cut by 0 bases, the J end by 8 bases, with 19 bases between. This CDR3 spans 16 amino acids. Germline CDR1 is MGHRA and CDR2 is YSYEKL. The CDR3, as DNA: TGCGCCAGCAGCCAAGATCAGGAAGGGGGTTCAAGAGGCTACACCTTC. Translated: CASSQDQEGGSRGYTF.

The chain recombines TRBV13 with TRBJ1-2; D remains ambiguous. CDR1 and CDR2 (germline): PRHDT, FYEKMQ (reference sequence). The V end lost 5 bases, the J end lost 0 bases, and 22 bases lay between the germline ends. The CDR3 is made up of 18 amino acids. The CDR3 sequence: CASSPRLQGSAANYGYTF. The CDR3, as DNA: TGTGCCAGCAGCCCAAGACTTCAAGGGAGCGCTGCTAACTATGGCTACACCTTC. The full variable domain, completed using reference TRBV13 and TRBJ1-2, is AAGVIQSPRHLIKEKRETATLKCYPIPRHDTVYWYQQGPGQDPQFLISFYEKMQSDKGSIPDRFSAQQFSDYHSELNMSSLELGDSALYFCASSPRLQGSAANYGYTFGSGTRLTVV.